These 27 T cell receptor beta chains were sequenced from one sample in a study of shared clonotypes between healthy human individuals. Naivety among CD8 cells was defined by CD45RO negativity and positive CCR7 selection, thereby excluding terminally differentiated effector memory CD45RA+ cells. Sequenced by immunoSEQ multiplex PCR; TCRdb stores in-frame clones only, minus some. This repertoire shows approximately 2,200,000 clones, approximately 94% found once; its top ten account for around 1.7%. The sequenced sample consisted of naive CD8+ T cells from PBMCs. The receptors here all came from a young man in good health. Some clones in this sample may be carry-over from other donors' samples.

The J gene is TRBJ1-2, the V gene TRBV11-2; unclear D gene. The CDR3 runs 12 residues. Germline loops: CDR1 SGHAT, CDR2 FQNNGV. V lost 1 base, J lost 8 bases, and 8 bases lay in between. DNA for the CDR3: TGTGCCAGCAGCTTAGTAGTGGACGGCTACACCTTC. Encoded protein: CASSLVVDGYTF.

The chain links TRBV23-1 to TRBJ1-5; D is unresolved. Being an ORF, TRBV23-1 has a function that is uncertain. V was trimmed by 4 bases and J by 7 bases, leaving 11 bases between them. This CDR3 comprises 13 residues. The CDR3 sequence: CASSRTEEQPQHF. The CDR3 DNA sequence: TGCGCCAGCAGTCGAACGGAGGAACAGCCCCAGCATTTT.

V gene TRBV29-1 combines with J gene TRBJ2-1, with D unclear. Germline V CDR1 and CDR2: SQVTM, ANQGSEA. This CDR3 comprises 11 residues. The germline V and J ends were trimmed by 8 bases and 5 bases, with 10 bases remaining between them. CDR3 sequence: CSCRVHNEQFF. CDR3 bases: TGCAGCTGCCGGGTTCACAATGAGCAGTTCTTC.

This rearrangement joins TRBV27 to TRBJ2-7; maybe TRBD1 (6 bases). This CDR3 has 15 amino acids. V lost 4 bases and J lost 2, with 15 bases in between. In germline, CDR1 is MNHEY, CDR2 SMNVEV (reference sequence). The CDR3 is CASSSYEQGTYEQYF. CDR3 nucleotides: TGTGCCAGCAGTTCATACGAACAGGGTACCTACGAGCAGTACTTC.

The chain joins TRBV15 to TRBJ2-7, with TRBD1 identical over 7 bases. Germline V gene sequence: CDR1 LNHNV, CDR2 YYDKDF (reference sequence). The CDR3 is made up of 16 amino acids. The ends lost 5 bases at V and 6 bases at J; junction bases unmatched: 16. The CDR3 reads CATSRDSRQGAGEQYF. CDR3 bases: TGTGCCACCAGCCGCGATAGTCGACAGGGCGCGGGCGAGCAGTACTTC.

Details on this clone: This specimen includes other DNA sequences encoding the same CDR3. V gene TRBV19 combines with J gene TRBJ2-7; D gene unclear. V was pared by 5 bases and J by 3 bases, with 8 bases between. CDR3 length: 12 residues. Germline assignment: CDR1 LNHDA and CDR2 SQIVND (reference sequence). CDR3: CASSPDGYEQYF. The CDR3 DNA sequence: TGTGCCAGTAGTCCGGACGGCTACGAGCAGTACTTC.

This chain links TRBV7-3 with TRBJ2-3, with D unclear. The CDR3 has 16 amino acids. Between the trimmed V and J ends, which lost 1 base and 0 bases, there was a span of 11 bases. Germline CDR1 reads SGHTA; CDR2 reads FQGTGA. The CDR3: CASSLRGIPSTDTQYF. CDR3 nucleotide sequence: TGTGCCAGCAGCTTAAGAGGTATTCCTAGCACAGATACGCAGTATTTT.

The chain employs TRBV27 and TRBJ2-7; D is possibly TRBD1 or TRBD2 (5 bases each). V lost 6 bases and J 2 bases, leaving 20 bases between the germline ends. Germline CDR1 MNHEY, CDR2 SMNVEV (reference sequence). This CDR3 comprises 16 residues. As DNA, the CDR3 is TGTGCCAGCAGCCCCTCCCTAGGGACGGAGACCTACGAGCAGTACTTC. This gives the protein CASSPSLGTETYEQYF.

Here the CDR3 reads CATSRDVEYSYEQYF. The CDR3, as DNA: TGTGCCACCAGCAGAGATGTAGAGTACTCCTACGAGCAGTACTTC. This sequence joins TRBV15 and TRBJ2-7, with D unclear. The CDR3 runs to 15 residues. CDR1 LNHNV and CDR2 YYDKDF come from the germline V gene (reference sequence). V lost 0 bases and J lost 0, with 9 bases in between.

V usage is TRBV5-8 and J usage is TRBJ1-4; D might be TRBD1 (5 bases). Trimming took 4 bases from V and 7 from J, leaving 23 bases between them. Germline CDR1 and CDR2: SGHTS and YDEGEE. CDR3 size: 17 residues. CDR3 in DNA: TGTGCCAGCAGCCTGCGGACACTATATGGAGGAGGTGAAAAACTGTTTTTT. This sequence encodes CASSLRTLYGGGEKLFF.

The chain uses TRBV19 and TRBJ2-7; a weak D match, TRBD2 (7 bases). Deletions cut 7 bases from V and 8 bases from J, with 15 bases between. Looked up from germline, CDR1 is LNHDA and CDR2 is SQIVND (reference sequence). The CDR3 length is 12 residues. The DNA of the CDR3 is TGTGCCAGTACTAATAGGGGGGGTAAGCAGTACTTC. Protein product: CASTNRGGKQYF.

V is TRBV6-1 and J is TRBJ1-5; 7 bases map to TRBD1. The germline gives CDR1 MNHNS, CDR2 SASEGT. J lost 0 bases, V lost 7 bases, and 6 bases had no gene match. The CDR3 loop spans 15 amino acids. In DNA form, the CDR3 reads TGTGCCAGCAAAGGGGGCCGACTTAGCAATCAGCCCCAGCATTTT. It yields the protein CASKGGRLSNQPQHF.

CDR3 in DNA: TGTGCTAGTGGTTTAGACAGGTACACAGATACGCAGTATTTT. Translated, it gives CASGLDRYTDTQYF. The genes are TRBV12-5 and TRBJ2-3, with D possibly being TRBD1 (6 bases). Germline V gives CDR1 LGHNT, CDR2 FRNRAP. The germline V and J ends were trimmed by 3 bases and 2 bases, with 9 bases remaining between them. CDR3 length equals 14 residues. The variable domain in full, with the rest retrieved from reference TRBV12-5 and TRBJ2-3, is DARVTQTPRHKVTEMGQEVTMRCQPILGHNTVFWYRQTMMQGLELLAYFRNRAPLDDSGMPKDRFSAEMPDATLATLKIQPSEPRDSAVYFCASGLDRYTDTQYFGPGTRLTVL.

This chain connects TRBV4-1 to TRBJ2-6, with TRBD1 matching over 7 bases. The CDR3 has 18 residues. The junction had 7 bases not matched to a gene; V was cut back by 1 base and J by 1 base. Germline assignment: CDR1 MGHRA and CDR2 YSYEKL. The CDR3 DNA reads TGCGCCAGCAGCCAAGGTGGGACAGTTTTATCTGGGGCCAACGTCCTGACTTTC. It encodes CASSQGGTVLSGANVLTF.

The CDR3, as DNA: TGTGCCAGTAGTATTGGCGGGGGTCTAAATGAAAAACTGTTTTTT. Translation: CASSIGGGLNEKLFF. V is TRBV19 and J is TRBJ1-4, with D possibly TRBD1 on 5 matching bases. Germline CDR1 and CDR2: LNHDA and SQIVND (reference sequence). Trimming removed 3 bases at V and 5 bases at J, with 13 bases between. The CDR3 length is 15 residues.

The sample holds a few counts of this clone. The rearrangement joins TRBV28 to TRBJ1-1; 9 bases map to TRBD1. The V and J ends lost 2 bases and 10 bases, in that order; junction bases with no gene match: 5. The CDR3 has 13 residues. Per germline, CDR1 MDHEN and CDR2 SYDVKM. CDR3 protein: CASSLGTGMTAFF. CDR3 nucleotides: TGTGCCAGCAGTTTAGGGACAGGGATGACAGCTTTCTTT.

The table lists this clone with a few counts. The chain couples TRBV7-9 to TRBJ1-1; D uncertain. The CDR3 spans 15 residues. V lost 5 bases and J lost 4, with 17 bases in between. CDR1 and CDR2 (germline): SEHNR, FQNEAQ (reference sequence). In DNA, the CDR3 is TGTGCCAGCAGCCCACCATACGTTGGAGGCACTGAAGCTTTCTTT. This gives the protein CASSPPYVGGTEAFF.

The rearrangement joins TRBV28 to TRBJ2-5; 9 positions agree with TRBD1. Trimming at V came to 7 bases and at J to 1 base, leaving 13 bases not matched to a gene. The CDR3 covers 17 residues. Germline V gene lookup returns CDR1 MDHEN and CDR2 SYDVKM. The chain's CDR3 is CASTSDRGRRVQETQYF. CDR3 sequence (DNA): TGTGCCAGCACCTCGGACAGGGGAAGGAGGGTCCAAGAGACCCAGTACTTC.

This clone was picked up one time. This chain connects TRBV19 to TRBJ1-1, with D unclear. V was shortened by 4 bases and J by 0 bases, with 12 bases between the two germline ends. CDR3 length: 15 residues. The germline V gene encodes CDR1 LNHDA and CDR2 SQIVND (reference sequence). The CDR3 DNA is TGTGCCAGTAGTAGTACGTACACCATGAACACTGAAGCTTTCTTT. It encodes CASSSTYTMNTEAFF.

This clone was seen once. V usage is TRBV5-4 and J usage is TRBJ2-1; D gene ambiguous. CDR1 is SGHNT, CDR2 YYREEE, per germline (reference sequence). V lost 4 bases and J 0 bases, leaving 11 bases between the germline ends. The CDR3 runs to 15 residues. The CDR3 DNA reads TGTGCCAGCAGCGCCCTCCCCCTCTCCTACAATGAGCAGTTCTTC. It specifies CASSALPLSYNEQFF. Combining the CDR3 with reference TRBV5-4 and TRBJ2-1 gives the whole variable domain ETGVTQSPTHLIKTRGQQVTLRCSSQSGHNTVSWYQQALGQGPQFIFQYYREEENGRGNFPPRFSGLQFPNYSSELNVNALELDDSALYLCASSALPLSYNEQFFGPGTRLTVL.

This chain links TRBV11-1 with TRBJ2-3, with D possibly matching TRBD1 (6 bases). V gave up 7 bases and J gave up 1 base, with 9 bases separating them. The germline V gene encodes CDR1 SGHAT and CDR2 FQDESV (reference sequence). The CDR3 loop spans 13 amino acids. Here the CDR3 DNA reads TGTGCCAGCACAGGGGACCGCACAGATACGCAGTATTTT. Residues: CASTGDRTDTQYF.

The V call is TRBV6-6, the J call TRBJ1-1; D perhaps matches TRBD1 (5 bases). CDR1 is MNHNY and CDR2 is SVGAGI in the germline V gene (reference sequence). This CDR3 has 15 residues. V was cut by 6 bases and J by 6 bases, with 20 bases left in between. CDR3 sequence (DNA): TGTGCCAGCAGCCGCGGGCTCAGGGATTTTCCTGAAGCTTTCTTT. Its translation: CASSRGLRDFPEAFF.

The chain uses TRBV28 and TRBJ1-2; no clear D. This CDR3 contains 12 residues. Germline values: CDR1 MDHEN, CDR2 SYDVKM. Deletions cut 5 bases from V and 5 bases from J, with 9 bases between. CDR3 sequence: CASSKRAYGYTF. The CDR3, as DNA: TGTGCCAGCAGTAAACGCGCATATGGCTACACCTTC.

The gene calls are TRBV18 and TRBJ2-5; D unresolved. V lost 0 bases, J lost 0 bases, and 11 bases lay in between. Germline V CDR1 and CDR2: KGHSH, LQKENI. The CDR3 is 16 amino acids. The CDR3 DNA is TGTGCCAGCTCACCACCGAGCGCAGGAAACCAAGAGACCCAGTACTTC. It translates to CASSPPSAGNQETQYF. The entire variable domain, with the rest obtained from reference TRBV18 and TRBJ2-5, is as follows: NAGVMQNPRHLVRRRGQEARLRCSPMKGHSHVYWYRQLPEEGLKFMVYLQKENIIDESGMPKERFSAEFPKEGPSILRIQQVVRGDSAAYFCASSPPSAGNQETQYFGPGTRLLVL.

The V call is TRBV30, the J call TRBJ1-5; D is unresolved. Germline CDR1 GTSNPN, CDR2 SVGIG (reference sequence). V was pared by 0 bases and J by 0 bases, with 12 bases between. The CDR3 length is 16 residues. DNA for the CDR3: TGTGCCTGGAGTGTACTCGGAGGAGTTAGCAATCAGCCCCAGCATTTT. This encodes CAWSVLGGVSNQPQHF.

The chain uses TRBV4-1 and TRBJ2-1; the match to TRBD1 covers 7 bases. After removal of 0 bases from V and 7 bases from J, the junction contained 9 bases not matched to a gene. CDR1 and CDR2 from the germline V gene are MGHRA and YSYEKL. The CDR3 is 16 residues long. The CDR3: CASSQEPRGSDNEQFF. CDR3 nucleotide sequence: TGCGCCAGCAGCCAAGAGCCCAGGGGGTCGGATAATGAGCAGTTCTTC.

V is TRBV7-8 and J is TRBJ1-3, with D perhaps matching TRBD1 (6 bases). This CDR3 has 17 amino acids. V lost 2 bases and J lost 2, with 16 bases in between. Germline CDR1 and CDR2: SGHVS and FQNEAQ. In DNA, the CDR3 is TGTGCCAGCAGCTTAATGTCGGGGGGCGCCGCTGGAAACACCATATATTTT. Translation gives CASSLMSGGAAGNTIYF.